Sequencing of this T cell receptor beta chain was carried out in a study of T-cell memory formation after mild COVID-19. As for the study in general: TCR clusters were largely donor specific. Study conclusions and caveats: Shrinking CD4+ clones were chiefly CM and EM; CD8+ ones were chiefly EMRA.

Using constant-segment primers, 5'RACE produced TCR alpha and TCR beta cDNA libraries carrying sample barcodes and UMIs. TCRdb ran MiXCR on the 5' RACE reads and lists one entry per CDR3 protein. The sample comprises 350,000 to 500,000 distinct CDR3 sequences, more than 15% of which are singletons, and 20% to 25% rests with the top ten. This clonotype was recorded at least ten times. The antigen is unknown. This receptor was taken from a man aged 18 to 29 who had mild COVID-19 (a few samples of this study predate the infection). Cell type and time point are not known. The sequenced material came from PBMCs or a T cell subset sorted from them (not recorded which).

The CDR3 DNA is TGTGCCAGCAGCCAAGGGAACAGGGCTGATGAAGCTTTCTTT. Its translation is CASSQGNRADEAFF. This sequence joins TRBV4-2 and TRBJ1-1, with D possibly being TRBD1 (6 bases). The CDR3 spans 14 residues. Germline V gene lookup returns CDR1 LGHNA and CDR2 YNFKEQ. Trimming stripped 1 base from V and 7 bases from J, with 13 bases between.